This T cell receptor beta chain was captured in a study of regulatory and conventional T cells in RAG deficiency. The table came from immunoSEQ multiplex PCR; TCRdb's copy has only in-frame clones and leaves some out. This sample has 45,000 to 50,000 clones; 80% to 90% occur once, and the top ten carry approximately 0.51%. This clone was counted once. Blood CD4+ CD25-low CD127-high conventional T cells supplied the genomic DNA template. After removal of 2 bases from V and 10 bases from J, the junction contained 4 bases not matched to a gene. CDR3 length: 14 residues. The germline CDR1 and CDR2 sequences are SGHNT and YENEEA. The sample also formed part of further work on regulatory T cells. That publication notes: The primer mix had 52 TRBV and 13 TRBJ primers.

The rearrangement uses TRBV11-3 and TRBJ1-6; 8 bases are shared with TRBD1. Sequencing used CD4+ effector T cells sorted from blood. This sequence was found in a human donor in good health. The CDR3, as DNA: TGTGCCAGCAGCTTAACAGGGGGAGGATCACCCCTCCACTTT. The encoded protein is CASSLTGGGSPLHF.